These T cell receptor beta chains were read from a single sample in a study of blood T cells in healthy people across ages. TCRdb re-derived calls from the 5' RACE reads in MiXCR, one entry per CDR3 protein. The top ten hold roughly 14% of the sample, which has about 640,000 distinct CDR3 sequences, approximately 30% seen once. The sample comprised blood. These receptors were collected from an elderly woman in good health. CDR3s include the opening cysteine and the closing phenylalanine or tryptophan. The D gene is left open where the match is weak. Clone size is shown for a subset of rows, as once, few, many or a class of expanded clone.

CDR3nt	CDR3aa	v_gene	d_gene	abundance	j_gene
TGTGCCAGCAGCTTAGGGGTTAGATCCTACGAGCAGTACTTC	CASSLGVRSYEQYF	TRBV7-2	.	.	TRBJ2-7
TGTGCCAGCAGTGCAGGGACAGGGGAACCTTGGGAGACCCAGTACTTC	CASSAGTGEPWETQYF	TRBV6-1	TRBD1	many	TRBJ2-5
TGTGCCAGCAGCTTAGTAGGGGTTCCTACTTATTACTCTGGAAACACCATATATTTT	CASSLVGVPTYYSGNTIYF	TRBV7-8	.	.	TRBJ1-3
TGTGCCAGCAGCTTGGGCAGGGCCGGGGGCTACACCTTC	CASSLGRAGGYTF	TRBV5-6	.	many	TRBJ1-2
TGTGCCAGCAGCAGGGGAAGGAGCAATGAGCAGTACTTC	CASSRGRSNEQYF	TRBV11-2	.	.	TRBJ2-5
TGTGCCAGCAGCTTAGTCAGCGCAGATACGCAGTATTTT	CASSLVSADTQYF	TRBV7-8	.	many	TRBJ2-3
TGTGCCAGCGAAGCGGGGCGCGGCACCGGGGAGCTGTTTTTT	CASEAGRGTGELFF	TRBV7-7	TRBD2	few	TRBJ2-2
TGTGCCAGCAGCAAAGGGAGGACAGGAGGGGAGACCCAGTACTTC	CASSKGRTGGETQYF	TRBV21-1	.	many	TRBJ2-5
TGTGCCTGGAGTCGCCGACAGGCGAGGAGCAATCAGCCCCAGCATTTT	CAWSRRQARSNQPQHF	TRBV30	.	few	TRBJ1-5
TGCGCCAGCAGCTACCCTACGGGGGGAGACAATGAGCAGTACTTC	CASSYPTGGDNEQYF	TRBV4-1	TRBD2	many	TRBJ2-5
TGTGCCAGCAGTGAATTTCTGGGAAACCAGTACTTC	CASSEFLGNQYF	TRBV25-1	.	many	TRBJ2-7
TGTGCCAGCAGCTTAGACGGCCGACCTAATGAAAAACTGTTTTTT	CASSLDGRPNEKLFF	TRBV7-2	.	many	TRBJ1-4
TGTGCCAGCAGCTTAGTCGTCACTAGCGGCTACCAAGAGACCCAGTACTTC	CASSLVVTSGYQETQYF	TRBV7-2	TRBD2	.	TRBJ2-5
TGTGCCAGCAGCTTTTTTGGGCAGGGCATGAATACGCAGTATTTT	CASSFFGQGMNTQYF	TRBV13	.	few	TRBJ2-3
TGTGCCAGCAGCTTATCCCCGGGGGACGAGCAGTACTTC	CASSLSPGDEQYF	TRBV7-3	.	.	TRBJ2-7
TGTGCCAGCAGCTTGGGACTAGCGGGGCGTCCTGGCGCAGATACGCAGTATTTT	CASSLGLAGRPGADTQYF	TRBV7-3	TRBD2	many	TRBJ2-3
TGTGCCAGCTCACGTGACAGCTCCGGCACAGATACGCAGTATTTT	CASSRDSSGTDTQYF	TRBV18	.	many	TRBJ2-3
TGTGCCAGCAGCCAAGTGACTAGCGGGGGGAAAGAGACCCAGTACTTC	CASSQVTSGGKETQYF	TRBV7-9	TRBD2	once	TRBJ2-5
TGCAGCGTTGAAATGTGGCCAGGGAACGATGAGCAGTTCTTC	CSVEMWPGNDEQFF	TRBV29-1	.	.	TRBJ2-1
TGCAGTGCTCCTCGAAGACTGGAAGGAAACACCATATATTTT	CSAPRRLEGNTIYF	TRBV20-1	.	.	TRBJ1-3
TGTGCCAGCAGCCAAGAGCCAGCTGCGAACACCGGGGAGCTGTTTTTT	CASSQEPAANTGELFF	TRBV4-2	.	.	TRBJ2-2
TGCGCCAGCAGCTTCGACAGCCCTGAAGGAACCGGGCAGTACTTC	CASSFDSPEGTGQYF	TRBV5-1	.	many	TRBJ2-7
TGTGCCAGCAGAGCGACAGGGAACACCGGGGAGCTGTTTTTT	CASRATGNTGELFF	TRBV12-3/TRBV12-4	.	.	TRBJ2-2
TGCGCCAGCAGCAGCGGGACTAGCGTTATACTAGGAAATGAGCAGTTCTTC	CASSSGTSVILGNEQFF	TRBV5-1	TRBD2	.	TRBJ2-1
TGTGCCAGCAGTTTTGGTAGGGGGGCTTTCTTT	CASSFGRGAFF	TRBV12-3/TRBV12-4	.	few	TRBJ1-1
TGCAGTGCGAATGATTACAGGGCCTCGAACACTGAAGCTTTCTTT	CSANDYRASNTEAFF	TRBV20-1	.	few	TRBJ1-1
TGCGCCAGCAGCTTGGCGACAGTGAACACCGGGGAGCTGTTTTTT	CASSLATVNTGELFF	TRBV5-1	.	few	TRBJ2-2
TGCGCCAGCAGCTTGGGCCCGTCACCCTCTGGGGCCAACGTCCTGACTTTC	CASSLGPSPSGANVLTF	TRBV5-1	.	few	TRBJ2-6
TGTGCCAGCAGCCAAGGGACTAGCGCCTACAGTGAGCAGTACTTC	CASSQGTSAYSEQYF	TRBV7-2	TRBD2	.	TRBJ2-7
TGCAGCGTTCTAGGCACAGTAGACTCTGGGGCCAACGTCCTGACTTTC	CSVLGTVDSGANVLTF	TRBV29-1	.	many	TRBJ2-6
TGTGCCACCGGGGGGGGACTAGCGGGGGAGACCCAGTACTTC	CATGGGLAGETQYF	TRBV6-1	TRBD2	.	TRBJ2-5
TGTGCCAGCAGCCAACTGCAGGGCGGTGCGGGCTACACCTTC	CASSQLQGGAGYTF	TRBV3-1	.	many	TRBJ1-2
TGTGCCAGCAGTCCTCCGGACAGAATTGATGGCTACACCTTC	CASSPPDRIDGYTF	TRBV6-6	.	few	TRBJ1-2
TGCGCCAGCAGCCTTGGACAGGCTCTAGCCAAAAACATTCAGTACTTC	CASSLGQALAKNIQYF	TRBV5-1	TRBD1	many	TRBJ2-4
TGTGCCACCAGTGCCCGGACTAGCGGGGGCTCTGAGCAGTTCTTC	CATSARTSGGSEQFF	TRBV24-1	TRBD2	many	TRBJ2-1
TGTGCTAGCAGCTTAGCTGTCGGGGGCTCCGGGACCGGGGAGCTGTTTTTT	CASSLAVGGSGTGELFF	TRBV7-7	.	few	TRBJ2-2
TGTGCCAGCAGGGACAACGACGTCTACAATGAGCAGTTCTTC	CASRDNDVYNEQFF	TRBV25-1	.	few	TRBJ2-1
TGTGCCAGCAGTTACTCACCGTGGGGGTACCAAGAGACCCAGTACTTC	CASSYSPWGYQETQYF	TRBV6-5	.	many	TRBJ2-5
TGTGCCAGCAGCTTAGATCAGGCCTCCTACGAGCAGTACTTC	CASSLDQASYEQYF	TRBV7-2	.	many	TRBJ2-7
TGTGCCAGCAGCTTAGACATCGGCCTCACCTTC	CASSLDIGLTF	TRBV7-9	.	few	TRBJ1-2